This T cell receptor (beta chain) was recovered during a study of OX40 agonist ivuxolimab in advanced cancers. Study at large: Antecedent anti-PD-1, anti-PD-L1 or anti-CTLA-4 therapy was permissible, with over 35% having received some. Among those treated, three patients had partial responses, one with hepatocellular carcinoma and two with cutaneous melanoma.

Only in-frame clones appear in the TCRdb table, and some are missing; sequencing was by immunoSEQ multiplex PCR. The sample includes approximately 76,000 clones, 94% seen only once; the top ten take approximately 10%. The CDR3 spans 15 residues. Sequences were derived from CD4+ or CD8+ T cells sorted from blood, sampled in a trial of the OX40 agonist ivuxolimab. The sequence derives from an adult with an advanced solid tumor such as melanoma, head and neck, liver or kidney cancer. The chain carries TRBV12-1 and TRBJ1-2; TRBD1, the table's D call, lacks a check against the DNA. TRBV12-1 is termed a pseudogene. The CDR3 sequence: CASSPRDRVPYGYTF. The CDR3 DNA sequence: TGTGCCAGCAGCCCCCGGGACAGGGTCCCCTATGGCTACACCTTC.